Here is one T cell receptor (beta chain) with its context. Original methodology: Amplifying reference gene primers gave estimates of nucleated cell counts. Using immunoSEQ multiplex PCR, the repertoire was profiled, and TCRdb retains in-frame clones only, with some absent. Clone size and V and J calls were adopted from that table, with D and trimming inferred from the DNA. The table includes around 100,000 clones, approximately 90% detected once. This sample is part of a study of blood T cell repertoires in COVID-19. Study-level information: The cDNA or gDNA used as material had been derived from T cells, B-cell-depleted T cells, or PBMCs.

The CDR3 has 13 amino acids. Germline CDR1 reads MGHRA; CDR2 reads YSYEKL. V trimming: 4 bases; J trimming: 4 bases; junction bases outside the gene matches: 2. V usage is TRBV4-1 and J usage is TRBJ2-3; 7 nucleotides line up with TRBD1. The receptor comes from a man aged 50 to 60 in a cohort sampled during active COVID-19. The sequenced material came from peripheral blood. CDR3 DNA sequence: TGCGCCAGCAGCCCCACAGGGGCAGATACGCAGTATTTT. It translates to CASSPTGADTQYF.